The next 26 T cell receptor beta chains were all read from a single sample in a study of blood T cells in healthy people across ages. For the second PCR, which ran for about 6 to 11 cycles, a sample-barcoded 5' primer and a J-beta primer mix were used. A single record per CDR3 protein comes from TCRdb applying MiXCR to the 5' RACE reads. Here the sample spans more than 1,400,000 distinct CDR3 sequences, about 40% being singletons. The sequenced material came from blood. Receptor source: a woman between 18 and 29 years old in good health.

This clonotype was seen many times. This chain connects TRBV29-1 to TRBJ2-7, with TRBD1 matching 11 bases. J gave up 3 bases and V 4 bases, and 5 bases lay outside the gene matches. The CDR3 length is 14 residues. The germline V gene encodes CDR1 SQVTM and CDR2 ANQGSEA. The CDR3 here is CSVAPGQGVYEQYF. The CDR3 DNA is TGCAGCGTTGCTCCGGGACAGGGGGTCTACGAGCAGTACTTC.

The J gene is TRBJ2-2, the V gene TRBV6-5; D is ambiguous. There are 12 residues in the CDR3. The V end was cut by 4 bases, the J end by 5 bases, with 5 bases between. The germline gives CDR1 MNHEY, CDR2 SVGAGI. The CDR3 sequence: CASSSTTGELFF. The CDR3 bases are TGTGCCAGCAGTTCCACTACCGGGGAGCTGTTTTTT.

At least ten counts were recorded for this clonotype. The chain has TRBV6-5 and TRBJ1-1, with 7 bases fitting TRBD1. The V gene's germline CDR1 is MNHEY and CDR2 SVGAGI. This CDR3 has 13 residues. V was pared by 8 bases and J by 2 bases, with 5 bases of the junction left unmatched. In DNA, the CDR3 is TGTGCCAGCGGGAGGGGGCTCAACACTGAAGCTTTCTTT. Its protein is CASGRGLNTEAFF.

The CDR3 protein is CASSVVREGSADTQYF. DNA for the CDR3: TGTGCCAGCAGCGTAGTACGGGAGGGCTCGGCAGATACGCAGTATTTT. The V gene is TRBV9, the J gene TRBJ2-3; 8 bases map to TRBD2. The CDR3 length is 16 residues. V lost 0 bases and J lost 4; bases outside the gene matches: 7. The germline gives CDR1 SGDLS, CDR2 YYNGEE.

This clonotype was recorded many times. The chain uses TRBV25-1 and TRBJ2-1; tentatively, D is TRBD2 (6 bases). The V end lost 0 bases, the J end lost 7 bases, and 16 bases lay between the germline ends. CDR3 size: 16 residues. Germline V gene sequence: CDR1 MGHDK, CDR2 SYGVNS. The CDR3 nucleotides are TGTGCCAGCAGTGAATACGGTTACGCGGGAAGGAATGAGCAGTTCTTC. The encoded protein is CASSEYGYAGRNEQFF.

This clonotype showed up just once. CDR3 sequence reads: CASSAGERRVTENEQFF. The CDR3 coding sequence is TGTGCCAGCAGTGCGGGGGAGCGGCGAGTCACGGAGAATGAGCAGTTCTTC. The chain uses TRBV6-1 and TRBJ2-1; weak D call: TRBD2 (6 bases). There are 17 residues in the CDR3. The ends were cut back, 4 bases at V and 7 bases at J, with 23 bases in the middle. Germline loops: CDR1 MNHNS, CDR2 SASEGT.

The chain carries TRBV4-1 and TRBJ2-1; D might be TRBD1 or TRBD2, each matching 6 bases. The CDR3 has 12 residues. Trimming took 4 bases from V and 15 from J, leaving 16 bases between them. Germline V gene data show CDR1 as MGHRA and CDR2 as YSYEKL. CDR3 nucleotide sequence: TGCGCCAGCAGCCCGGAGGGGGGCCGCCCGTTCTTC. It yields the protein CASSPEGGRPFF.

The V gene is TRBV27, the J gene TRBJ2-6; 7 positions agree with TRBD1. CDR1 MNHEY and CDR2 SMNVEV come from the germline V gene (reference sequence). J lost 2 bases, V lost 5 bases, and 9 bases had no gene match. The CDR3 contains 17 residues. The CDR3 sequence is CASSPFTGVPGANVLTF. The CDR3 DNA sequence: TGTGCCAGCAGTCCTTTTACAGGGGTCCCTGGGGCCAACGTCCTGACTTTC.

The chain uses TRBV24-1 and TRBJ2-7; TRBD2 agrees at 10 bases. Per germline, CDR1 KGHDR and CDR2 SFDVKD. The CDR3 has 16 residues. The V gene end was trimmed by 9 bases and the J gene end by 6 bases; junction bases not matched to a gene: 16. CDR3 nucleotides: TGTGCCACCTCGAGCTCACTAGCGGGACCCGGTGTCGAGCAGTACTTC. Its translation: CATSSSLAGPGVEQYF.

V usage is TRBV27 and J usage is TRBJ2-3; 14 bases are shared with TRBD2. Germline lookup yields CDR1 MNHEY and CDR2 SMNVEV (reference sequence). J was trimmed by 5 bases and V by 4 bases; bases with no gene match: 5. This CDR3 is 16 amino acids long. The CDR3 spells CASSSTSGRGVDTQYF. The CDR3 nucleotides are TGTGCCAGCAGTTCGACTAGCGGGAGGGGGGTAGATACGCAGTATTTT.

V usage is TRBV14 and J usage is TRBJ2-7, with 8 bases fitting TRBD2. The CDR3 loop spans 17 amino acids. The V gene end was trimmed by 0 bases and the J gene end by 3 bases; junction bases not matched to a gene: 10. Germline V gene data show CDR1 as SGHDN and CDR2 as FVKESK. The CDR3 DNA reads TGTGCCAGCAGCCAAGACCAACGGACTAGCAGATACTACGAGCAGTACTTC. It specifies CASSQDQRTSRYYEQYF. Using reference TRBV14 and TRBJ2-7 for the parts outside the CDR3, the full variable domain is EAGVTQFPSHSVIEKGQTVTLRCDPISGHDNLYWYRRVMGKEIKFLLHFVKESKQDESGMPNNRFLAERTGGTYSTLKVQPAELEDSGVYFCASSQDQRTSRYYEQYFGPGTRLTVT.

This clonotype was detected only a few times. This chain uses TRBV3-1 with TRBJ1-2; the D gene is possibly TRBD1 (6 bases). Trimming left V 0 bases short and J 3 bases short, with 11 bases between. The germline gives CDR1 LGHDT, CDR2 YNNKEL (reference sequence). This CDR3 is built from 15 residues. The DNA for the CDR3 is TGTGCCAGCAGCCAAGAAAATACAGGGTACTATGGCTACACCTTC. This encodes CASSQENTGYYGYTF.

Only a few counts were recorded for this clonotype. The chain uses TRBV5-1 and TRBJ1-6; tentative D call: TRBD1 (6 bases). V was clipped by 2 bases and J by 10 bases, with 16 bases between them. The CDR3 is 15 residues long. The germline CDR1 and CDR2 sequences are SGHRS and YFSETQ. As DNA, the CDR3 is TGCGCCAGCAGCTTATCGACAGGAATATTCTCACCCCTCCACTTT. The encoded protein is CASSLSTGIFSPLHF.

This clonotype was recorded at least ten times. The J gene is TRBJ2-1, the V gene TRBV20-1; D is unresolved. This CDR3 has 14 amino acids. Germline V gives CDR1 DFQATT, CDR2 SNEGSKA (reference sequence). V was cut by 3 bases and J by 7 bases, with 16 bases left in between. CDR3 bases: TGCAGTGCTAGGTCCATTAGAGGAATAAATGAGCAGTTCTTC. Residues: CSARSIRGINEQFF.

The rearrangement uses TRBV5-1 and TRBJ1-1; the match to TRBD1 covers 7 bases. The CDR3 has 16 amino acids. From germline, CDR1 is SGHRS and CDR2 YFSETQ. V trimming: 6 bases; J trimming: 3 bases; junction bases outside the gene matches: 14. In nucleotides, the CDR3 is TGCGCCAGCACCTCCTTATCGGTCAGGGGGGACACTGAAGCTTTCTTT. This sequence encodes CASTSLSVRGDTEAFF.

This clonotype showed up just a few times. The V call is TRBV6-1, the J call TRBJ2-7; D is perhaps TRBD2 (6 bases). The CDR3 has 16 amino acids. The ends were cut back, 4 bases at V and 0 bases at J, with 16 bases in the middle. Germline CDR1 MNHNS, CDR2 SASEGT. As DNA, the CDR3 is TGTGCCAGCAGTGTGGAGGGTTTGCCAAGCTCCTACGAGCAGTACTTC. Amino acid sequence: CASSVEGLPSSYEQYF.

DNA of the CDR3: TGTGCCAGCAGCGCTTTAAGGGATCGGGAAAAACTGTTTTTT. Its protein product is CASSALRDREKLFF. The chain employs TRBV7-9 and TRBJ1-4; unclear D gene. Germline V gives CDR1 SEHNR, CDR2 FQNEAQ (reference sequence). This CDR3 comprises 14 residues. V was cut by 5 bases and J by 8 bases, with 15 bases left in between.

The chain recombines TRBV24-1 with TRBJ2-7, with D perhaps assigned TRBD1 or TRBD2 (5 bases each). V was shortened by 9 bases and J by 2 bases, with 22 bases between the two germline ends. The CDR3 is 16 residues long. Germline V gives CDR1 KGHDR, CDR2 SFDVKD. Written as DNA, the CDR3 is TGTGCCACCGGGGACCCCGCGGCGTGCGTGACCTACGAGCAGTACTTC. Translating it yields CATGDPAACVTYEQYF.

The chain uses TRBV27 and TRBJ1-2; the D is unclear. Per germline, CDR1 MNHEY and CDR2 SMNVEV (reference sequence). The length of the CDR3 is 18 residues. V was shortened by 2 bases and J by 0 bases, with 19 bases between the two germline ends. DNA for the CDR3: TGTGCCAGCAGTTTAGTAGGAGTTAGCCGGTTAGCTAACTATGGCTACACCTTC. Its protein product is CASSLVGVSRLANYGYTF.

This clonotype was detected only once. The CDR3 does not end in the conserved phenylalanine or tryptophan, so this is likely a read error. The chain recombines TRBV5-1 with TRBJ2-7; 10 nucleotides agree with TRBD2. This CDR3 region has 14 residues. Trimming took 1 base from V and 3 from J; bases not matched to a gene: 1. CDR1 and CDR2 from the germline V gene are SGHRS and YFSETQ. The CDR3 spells CASSLRTSGYEQYN. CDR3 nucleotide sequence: TGCGCCAGCAGCTTGCGGACTAGCGGCTACGAGCAGTACAAC.

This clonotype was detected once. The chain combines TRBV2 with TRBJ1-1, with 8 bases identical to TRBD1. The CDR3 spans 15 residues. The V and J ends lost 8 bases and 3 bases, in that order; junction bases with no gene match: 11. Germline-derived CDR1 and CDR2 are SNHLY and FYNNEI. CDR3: CASGPRQGWYTEAFF. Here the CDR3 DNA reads TGTGCCAGCGGGCCGCGACAGGGGTGGTACACTGAAGCTTTCTTT.

As DNA, the CDR3 is TGTGCCAGCAGCCAAGCGGACAGGGAGCAGTACTTC. Its translation: CASSQADREQYF. The chain employs TRBV4-2 and TRBJ2-7; 7 nucleotides align to TRBD1. CDR1 LGHNA and CDR2 YNFKEQ come from the germline V gene. Unmatched junction bases numbered 1, after V lost 1 base and J lost 7 bases. The CDR3 runs 12 residues.

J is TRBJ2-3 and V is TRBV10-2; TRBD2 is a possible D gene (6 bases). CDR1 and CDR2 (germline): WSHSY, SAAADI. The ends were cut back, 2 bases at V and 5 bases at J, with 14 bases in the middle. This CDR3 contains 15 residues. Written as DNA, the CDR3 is TGCGCCAGCAGTGAGGCTAGCGTTTCGGGAGATACGCAGTATTTT. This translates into CASSEASVSGDTQYF.

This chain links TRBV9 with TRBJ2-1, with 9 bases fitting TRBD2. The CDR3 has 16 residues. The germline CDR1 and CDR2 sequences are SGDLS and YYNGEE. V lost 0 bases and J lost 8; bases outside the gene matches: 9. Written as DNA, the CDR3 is TGTGCCAGCAGCGTAGGAGCAGGACTAGCGATCCATGAGCAGTTCTTC. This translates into CASSVGAGLAIHEQFF.

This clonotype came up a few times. The chain's CDR3 is CSAPIRTGDSGYTF. Written as DNA, the CDR3 is TGCAGTGCTCCGATCAGGACAGGGGACTCTGGCTACACCTTC. The V and J genes are TRBV20-1 and TRBJ1-2; TRBD1 aligns across 9 bases. Trimming at V came to 5 bases and at J to 7 bases, leaving 11 bases not matched to a gene. CDR1 is DFQATT and CDR2 is SNEGSKA in the germline V gene (reference sequence). The CDR3 has 14 residues.

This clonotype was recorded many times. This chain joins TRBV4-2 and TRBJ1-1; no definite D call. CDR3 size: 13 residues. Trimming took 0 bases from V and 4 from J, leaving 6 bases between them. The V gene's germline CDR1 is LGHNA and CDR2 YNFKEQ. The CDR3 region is CASSQDRGTEAFF. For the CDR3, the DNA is TGTGCCAGCAGCCAAGATCGGGGCACTGAAGCTTTCTTT.